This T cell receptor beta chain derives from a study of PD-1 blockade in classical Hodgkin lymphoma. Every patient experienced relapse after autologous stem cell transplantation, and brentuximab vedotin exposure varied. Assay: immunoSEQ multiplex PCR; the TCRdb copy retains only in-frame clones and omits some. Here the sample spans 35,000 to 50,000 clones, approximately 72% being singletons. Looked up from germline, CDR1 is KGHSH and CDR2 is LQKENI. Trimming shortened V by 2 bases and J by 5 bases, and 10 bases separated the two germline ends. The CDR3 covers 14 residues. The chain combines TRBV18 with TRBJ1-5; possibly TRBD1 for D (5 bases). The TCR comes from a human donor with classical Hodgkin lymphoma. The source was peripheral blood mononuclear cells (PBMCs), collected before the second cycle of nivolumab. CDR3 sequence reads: CASSPSREDQPQHF. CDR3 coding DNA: TGTGCCAGCTCACCAAGCAGGGAGGATCAGCCCCAGCATTTT. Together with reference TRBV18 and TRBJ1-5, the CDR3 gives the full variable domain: NAGVMQNPRHLVRRRGQEARLRCSPMKGHSHVYWYRQLPEEGLKFMVYLQKENIIDESGMPKERFSAEFPKEGPSILRIQQVVRGDSAAYFCASSPSREDQPQHFGDGTRLSIL.